These 26 T cell receptor beta chains originate from one sample sequenced in a study of CD8 T cells in Susac syndrome. RNA amounts of about 0.5 to 1 ug underwent reverse transcription with random hexamers. Via MiXCR, TCRdb re-called the immunoSEQ multiplex PCR reads, giving one row per CDR3 protein. The table has about 180,000 distinct CDR3 sequences, nearly 97% seen once. The sample was CD4+ T cells from PBMCs. The receptor set was obtained from a human donor with multiple sclerosis.

The V gene is TRBV20-1, the J gene TRBJ2-2; tentatively, D is TRBD1 or TRBD2 (6 bases each). The germline gives CDR1 DFQATT, CDR2 SNEGSKA (reference sequence). V dropped 6 bases and J dropped 2 bases, with 16 bases sitting between them. The CDR3 extends over 15 amino acids. The CDR3 region has the DNA TGCAGTGCCGGGGGCAGGCGACCCAACACCGGGGAGCTGTTTTTT. It translates to CSAGGRRPNTGELFF.

This chain joins TRBV7-2 and TRBJ2-1, with D possibly TRBD1 on 5 matching bases. The CDR3 length is 14 residues. V lost 1 base and J 10 bases, leaving 14 bases between the germline ends. The germline gives CDR1 SGHTA, CDR2 FQGNSA. In nucleotides, the CDR3 is TGTGCCAGCAGCTTAGTTTTCGGCGCAGGGGAGCAGTTCTTC. It translates to CASSLVFGAGEQFF.

This chain links TRBV29-1 with TRBJ2-5; the D gene is possibly TRBD1 (6 bases). CDR3 length equals 12 residues. Germline CDR1 reads SQVTM; CDR2 reads ANQGSEA. V was pared by 5 bases and J by 5 bases, with 12 bases between. The CDR3 DNA reads TGCAGCGTTAACAGGGTTGGGGAGACCCAGTACTTC. It translates to CSVNRVGETQYF.

The V gene is TRBV7-2, the J gene TRBJ2-7, with no clear D. V lost 1 base and J lost 2, with 6 bases in between. Germline values: CDR1 SGHTA, CDR2 FQGNSA. The CDR3 covers 13 residues. CDR3 nucleotide sequence: TGTGCCAGCAGCTTAGTTGTCCCCTACGAGCAGTACTTC. This sequence encodes CASSLVVPYEQYF.

This clonotype appeared a single time. The chain has TRBV19 and TRBJ2-5; unclear D gene. V lost 3 bases and J 7 bases, leaving 12 bases between the germline ends. CDR3 length equals 13 residues. Looked up from germline, CDR1 is LNHDA and CDR2 is SQIVND (reference sequence). This CDR3 reads CASSMGLPWTQYF. The CDR3 nucleotides read TGTGCCAGTAGTATGGGCCTCCCGTGGACCCAGTACTTC. Supplemented by reference TRBV19 and TRBJ2-5, the full variable domain reads DGGITQSPKYLFRKEGQNVTLSCEQNLNHDAMYWYRQDPGQGLRLIYYSQIVNDFQKGDIAEGYSVSREKKESFPLTVTSAQKNPTAFYLCASSMGLPWTQYFGPGTRLLVL.

The chain has TRBV7-2 and TRBJ2-2; TRBD2 matches 14 bases. CDR1 is SGHTA and CDR2 is FQGNSA in the germline V gene. Unmatched junction bases numbered 7, after V lost 4 bases and J lost 3 bases. CDR3 length equals 18 residues. CDR3 DNA sequence: TGTGCCAGCAGCTCCGGACTAGCGGGGGGATCGTACACCGGGGAGCTGTTTTTT. As protein: CASSSGLAGGSYTGELFF.

The chain carries TRBV29-1 and TRBJ1-4; TRBD1 might be the D (6 bases). The CDR3 consists of 13 residues. Germline CDR1 reads SQVTM; CDR2 reads ANQGSEA. The V end was cut by 3 bases, the J end by 6 bases, with 11 bases between. CDR3 sequence reads: CSVELGADEKLFF. CDR3 sequence (DNA): TGCAGCGTTGAGTTGGGGGCTGATGAAAAACTGTTTTTT. The complete variable domain, with remaining parts taken from reference TRBV29-1 and TRBJ1-4, reads SAVISQKPSRDICQRGTSLTIQCQVDSQVTMMFWYRQQPGQSLTLIATANQGSEATYESGFVIDKFPISRPNLTFSTLTVSNMSPEDSSIYLCSVELGADEKLFFGSGTQLSVL.

The gene calls are TRBV5-1 and TRBJ2-2; no firm D call. V was cut by 2 bases and J by 1 base, with 9 bases left in between. The CDR3 is 15 amino acids. Germline assignment: CDR1 SGHRS and CDR2 YFSETQ. CDR3 in DNA: TGCGCCAGCAGCTTTGTATCCCAGAACACCGGGGAGCTGTTTTTT. It encodes CASSFVSQNTGELFF.

The chain links TRBV20-1 to TRBJ2-4; D is unresolved. This CDR3 region has 13 residues. V was pared by 6 bases and J by 3 bases, with 12 bases between. The V gene's germline CDR1 is DFQATT and CDR2 SNEGSKA (reference sequence). The DNA for the CDR3 is TGCAGTGCCCCGAAGGAATTCAAAAACATTCAGTACTTC. Translating gives CSAPKEFKNIQYF.

The chain uses TRBV18 and TRBJ2-1; D is undetermined. Germline V CDR1 and CDR2: KGHSH, LQKENI. The germline V and J ends were trimmed by 0 bases and 7 bases, with 10 bases remaining between them. CDR3 length: 14 amino acids. CDR3 amino acids: CASSPPGSWNEQFF. The CDR3 nucleotides are TGTGCCAGCTCACCACCCGGCTCTTGGAATGAGCAGTTCTTC.

The chain carries TRBV5-1 and TRBJ1-6; D ambiguous. The CDR3 has 15 residues. Trimming shortened V by 4 bases and J by 8 bases, and 16 bases separated the two germline ends. Germline V gives CDR1 SGHRS, CDR2 YFSETQ. This CDR3 is CASSLAGRMYSPLHF. In DNA form, the CDR3 reads TGCGCCAGCAGCCTGGCTGGACGGATGTATTCACCCCTCCACTTT.

The rearrangement uses TRBV7-2 and TRBJ2-3; a weak D match, TRBD1 (5 bases). The germline V gene encodes CDR1 SGHTA and CDR2 FQGNSA. Trimming removed 1 base at V and 8 bases at J, with 13 bases between. CDR3 length: 14 residues. CDR3 DNA sequence: TGTGCCAGCAGCTTAGATCCCCAGGGTGGTACGCAGTATTTT. Encoded protein: CASSLDPQGGTQYF.

This chain connects TRBV20-1 to TRBJ1-5; D remains ambiguous. V was cut by 1 base and J by 3 bases, with 10 bases left in between. The CDR3 contains 14 residues. From germline, CDR1 is DFQATT and CDR2 SNEGSKA (reference sequence). The CDR3 reads CSARGQVLNQPQHF. CDR3 sequence (DNA): TGCAGTGCTAGAGGCCAAGTCCTCAATCAGCCCCAGCATTTT.

The gene calls are TRBV4-2 and TRBJ1-1, with D tentatively TRBD1 (6 bases). V gave up 6 bases and J gave up 7 bases, with 15 bases separating them. CDR3 length: 13 amino acids. Germline CDR1 reads LGHNA; CDR2 reads YNFKEQ. In DNA, the CDR3 is TGTGCCAGCAGTCTCGACTCGGACAGTGAAGCTTTCTTT. This translates into CASSLDSDSEAFF.

The chain has TRBV4-3 and TRBJ1-2, with 10 bases aligning to TRBD1. Trimming at V came to 0 bases and at J to 6 bases, leaving 10 bases not matched to a gene. CDR3 size: 17 residues. Per germline, CDR1 LGHNA and CDR2 YSLEER. The CDR3 DNA sequence: TGCGCCAGCAGCCAAGACCAGACAGGGGGCAGATTCGATGGCTACACCTTC. It codes for CASSQDQTGGRFDGYTF.

Only one count was recorded for this clonotype. The chain links TRBV6-5 to TRBJ1-1; D is unresolved. With 6 bases removed from V and 11 bases from J, the gap between germline ends came to 25 bases. Germline V lookup: CDR1 MNHEY, CDR2 SVGAGI. The CDR3 totals 15 residues. CDR3 residues: CASRSFQVGSETAFF. The CDR3 DNA reads TGTGCCAGCAGAAGTTTCCAAGTCGGGTCGGAGACGGCTTTCTTT.

V gene TRBV18 combines with J gene TRBJ2-5; D is ambiguous. Germline V gene data show CDR1 as KGHSH and CDR2 as LQKENI. The CDR3 is 15 residues long. V was shortened by 2 bases and J by 0 bases, with 10 bases between the two germline ends. CDR3 residues: CASSPKYGHQETQYF. For the CDR3, the DNA is TGTGCCAGCTCACCAAAGTATGGACACCAAGAGACCCAGTACTTC.

The chain couples TRBV5-1 to TRBJ2-7; D assignment may be TRBD1 or TRBD2 (5 bases each). The CDR3 totals 15 residues. Germline CDR1 SGHRS, CDR2 YFSETQ. Trimming stripped 0 bases from V and 3 bases from J, with 13 bases between. The CDR3 DNA reads TGCGCCAGCAGCTTGGCCTGGGACCCATACTACGAGCAGTACTTC. Its translation is CASSLAWDPYYEQYF.

The chain carries TRBV29-1 and TRBJ1-1; a weak D match, TRBD1 (6 bases). This CDR3 has 12 residues. V lost 6 bases to trimming and J lost 4 bases, with 12 bases between them. CDR1 is SQVTM and CDR2 is ANQGSEA in the germline V gene. CDR3 sequence reads: CSVGQIPTEAFF. In DNA, the CDR3 is TGCAGCGTAGGACAGATACCCACTGAAGCTTTCTTT.

The table lists this clonotype with a count of one. The gene calls are TRBV20-1 and TRBJ2-3; no firm D call. Per germline, CDR1 DFQATT and CDR2 SNEGSKA (reference sequence). This CDR3 has 13 residues. V lost 1 base to trimming and J lost 4 bases, with 9 bases between them. Written as DNA, the CDR3 is TGCAGTGCTAGAGTTGTGGGGTCAGATACGCAGTATTTT. Residues: CSARVVGSDTQYF.

This chain links TRBV13 with TRBJ2-6; no clear D gene. The V end lost 5 bases, the J end lost 0 bases, and 8 bases lay between the germline ends. The CDR3 contains 15 residues. Germline values: CDR1 PRHDT, CDR2 FYEKMQ (reference sequence). CDR3 DNA: TGTGCCAGCAGCAGGGATTCCTCTGGGGCCAACGTCCTGACTTTC. The encoded protein is CASSRDSSGANVLTF.

V gene TRBV29-1 combines with J gene TRBJ1-4, with D tentatively TRBD1 (5 bases). Trimming stripped 3 bases from V and 3 bases from J, with 8 bases between. The V gene's germline CDR1 is SQVTM and CDR2 ANQGSEA. The CDR3 is 13 residues long. The CDR3 DNA reads TGCAGCGTTGATGTGACAGCTAATGAAAAACTGTTTTTT. Its translation is CSVDVTANEKLFF.

The CDR3 is CASSPGTDPYGYTF. CDR3 in DNA: TGTGCCAGCTCACCAGGCACAGACCCCTATGGCTACACCTTC. The rearrangement links TRBV18 to TRBJ1-2, with D unresolved. Per germline, CDR1 KGHSH and CDR2 LQKENI. Trimming left V 2 bases short and J 4 bases short, with 11 bases between. This CDR3 contains 14 residues.

This chain joins TRBV4-1 and TRBJ2-5, with TRBD1 matching over 10 bases. The CDR3 contains 15 residues. After removal of 2 bases from V and 5 bases from J, the junction contained 5 bases not matched to a gene. Germline values: CDR1 MGHRA, CDR2 YSYEKL. CDR3 residues: CASSQPGQGSETQYF. The CDR3 DNA sequence: TGCGCCAGCAGCCAACCGGGACAGGGGAGTGAGACCCAGTACTTC.

The rearrangement links TRBV9 to TRBJ2-5; 8 bases align to TRBD2. This CDR3 region has 16 residues. The J segment lost 9 bases and the V segment lost 1 base, leaving 14 bases of the junction unmatched. Germline V lookup: CDR1 SGDLS, CDR2 YYNGEE. The CDR3 sequence: CASSVQSGGPYEAQYF. CDR3 sequence (DNA): TGTGCCAGCAGCGTACAAAGCGGGGGCCCGTACGAGGCCCAGTACTTC. The complete variable domain, with remaining parts taken from reference TRBV9 and TRBJ2-5, reads DSGVTQTPKHLITATGQRVTLRCSPRSGDLSVYWYQQSLDQGLQFLIQYYNGEERAKGNILERFSAQQFPDLHSELNLSSLELGDSALYFCASSVQSGGPYEAQYFGPGTRLLVL.

The rearrangement links TRBV10-3 to TRBJ2-7; D remains ambiguous. This CDR3 region has 14 residues. Germline lookup yields CDR1 ENHRY and CDR2 SYGVKD. Trimming cost V 0 bases and J 0 bases, with 6 bases left between them. In DNA form, the CDR3 reads TGTGCCATCAGTGAGTCGGCAGCCTCCTACGAGCAGTACTTC. This encodes CAISESAASYEQYF.